This T cell receptor beta chain emerged from a study of cytomegalovirus exposure and HLA in healthy donors. This CDR3 is built from 16 residues. Germline CDR1 reads SGDLS; CDR2 reads YYNGEE. After removal of 0 bases from V and 6 bases from J, the junction contained 8 bases not matched to a gene. A multiplex PCR was run with 60 Vbeta primers and 13 Jbeta primers. Profiling relied on immunoSEQ multiplex PCR, and the TCRdb table lists in-frame clones only, not all of them. The sample lists around 100,000 clones, around 68% occurring once. Notes on the study in general: Clonal expansion, a later analysis showed, was greater in HLA-associated TCR beta chains than in equally common others.

With regard to this clone: What it binds is not known.

Each donor's status was that of a healthy bone marrow donor. Sample: PBMCs. The chain joins TRBV9 to TRBJ2-1, with 8 bases aligning to TRBD1. This receptor was identified in a human donor in good health. The CDR3 loop reads CASSVVGTGVFNEQFF. The DNA of the CDR3 is TGTGCCAGCAGCGTAGTAGGGACAGGTGTTTTCAATGAGCAGTTCTTC.